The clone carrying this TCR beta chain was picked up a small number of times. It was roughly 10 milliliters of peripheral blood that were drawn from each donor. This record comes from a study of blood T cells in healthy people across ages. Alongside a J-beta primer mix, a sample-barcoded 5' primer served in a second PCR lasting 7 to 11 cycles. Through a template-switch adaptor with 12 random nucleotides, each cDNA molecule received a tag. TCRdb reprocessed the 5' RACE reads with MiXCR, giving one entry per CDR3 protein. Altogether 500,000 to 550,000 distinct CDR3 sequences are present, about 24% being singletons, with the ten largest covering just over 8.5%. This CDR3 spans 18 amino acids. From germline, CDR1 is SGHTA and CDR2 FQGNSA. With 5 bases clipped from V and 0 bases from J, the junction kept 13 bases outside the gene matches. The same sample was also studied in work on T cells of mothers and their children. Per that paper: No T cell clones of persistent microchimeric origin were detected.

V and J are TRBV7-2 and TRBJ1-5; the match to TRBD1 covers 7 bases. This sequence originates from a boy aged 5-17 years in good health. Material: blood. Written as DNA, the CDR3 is TGTGCCAGCAGCCAGGGGGATCCCTGGGGCTATAGCAATCAGCCCCAGCATTTT. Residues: CASSQGDPWGYSNQPQHF.